Presented here are 17 T cell receptor beta chains from one specimen sequenced in a study of Graves' ophthalmopathy and Graves' hyperthyroidism. RNA transcripts served as template for amplifying TCR beta CDR3 sequences. The library came from an HTBI-primed first-round RT-PCR and a second-round multiplex PCR. TCRdb analysed the multiplex PCR reads with MiXCR anew, one entry per CDR3 protein. The profile shows fewer than 250,000 distinct CDR3 sequences, less than 30% of them singletons. The sequenced sample was peripheral blood. All receptors come from a man in his fifties with Graves' ophthalmopathy.

This clonotype came up many times. This sequence joins TRBV19 and TRBJ1-1; D not certain. Per the germline V gene, CDR1 is LNHDA and CDR2 is SQIVND (reference sequence). CDR3 length: 12 residues. The V gene lost 7 bases and the J gene lost 2 bases, with 8 bases spanning the gap. CDR3 protein: CASMEGNTEAFF. The CDR3 nucleotides are TGTGCCAGTATGGAAGGAAACACTGAAGCTTTCTTT.

At least ten counts were recorded for this clonotype. This sequence joins TRBV7-3 and TRBJ2-5; no clear D gene. This CDR3 has 15 amino acids. Per germline, CDR1 SGHTA and CDR2 FQGTGA. The ends were cut back, 2 bases at V and 5 bases at J, with 15 bases in the middle. The CDR3 DNA reads as TGTGCCAGCAGCTTAGGGTCGCTAACCAGGGAGACCCAGTACTTC. Residues: CASSLGSLTRETQYF.

This clonotype showed up many times. This chain joins TRBV2 and TRBJ2-7; a possible D gene is TRBD2 (5 bases). CDR1 and CDR2 from the germline V gene are SNHLY and FYNNEI. The CDR3 length is 13 residues. The V end was cut by 2 bases, the J end by 0 bases, with 5 bases between. The DNA of the CDR3 is TGTGCCAGCAGTGAACGGGGCTCCTACGAGCAGTACTTC. Encoded protein: CASSERGSYEQYF.

This clonotype came up many times. The chain carries TRBV3-1 and TRBJ2-6; D is unresolved. The CDR3 covers 17 residues. V was trimmed by 4 bases and J by 0 bases, leaving 13 bases between them. Germline values: CDR1 LGHDT, CDR2 YNNKEL (reference sequence). CDR3 in DNA: TGTGCCAGCAGCCGTCCGGGCGTCAGCTCTGGGGCCAACGTCCTGACTTTC. It encodes CASSRPGVSSGANVLTF.

This rearrangement joins TRBV19 to TRBJ1-5; D unclear. The CDR3 has 17 amino acids. V was trimmed by 3 bases and J by 0 bases, leaving 15 bases between them. In germline, CDR1 is LNHDA, CDR2 SQIVND (reference sequence). CDR3 sequence: CASSIASYSHSNQPQHF. The CDR3 DNA sequence: TGTGCCAGTAGTATCGCCTCTTACAGTCATAGCAATCAGCCCCAGCATTTT.

This clonotype showed up many times. The J gene is TRBJ1-3, the V gene TRBV20-1; tentative D call: TRBD1 (6 bases). Germline V gives CDR1 DFQATT, CDR2 SNEGSKA (reference sequence). V gave up 0 bases and J gave up 4 bases, with 16 bases separating them. The CDR3 loop spans 16 amino acids. The CDR3 here is CSAREGGVGAGNTIYF. The CDR3 nucleotides read TGCAGTGCTAGAGAAGGGGGTGTTGGGGCAGGAAACACCATATATTTT.

This clonotype was seen ten or more times. The chain joins TRBV3-1 to TRBJ1-5, with D perhaps TRBD1 (5 bases). Per germline, CDR1 LGHDT and CDR2 YNNKEL (reference sequence). CDR3 length: 19 residues. Trimming pared 0 bases from V and 2 bases from J, leaving 20 bases between. DNA for the CDR3: TGTGCCAGCAGCCAAGAGGGGGATATAAGGGATGTTGGCAATCAGCCCCAGCATTTT. This gives the protein CASSQEGDIRDVGNQPQHF.

This clonotype has a handful of counts. The chain employs TRBV7-2 and TRBJ1-1; no reliable D call. Deletions cut 5 bases from V and 4 bases from J, with 8 bases between. The CDR3 is 12 amino acids. Germline V gene data show CDR1 as SGHTA and CDR2 as FQGNSA. CDR3 coding DNA: TGTGCCAGCAGCCCGATAGGCACTGAAGCTTTCTTT. Protein product: CASSPIGTEAFF.

The chain carries TRBV12-3 or TRBV12-4 and TRBJ1-1; D may be TRBD1 (6 bases). This CDR3 contains 14 residues. Trimming stripped 5 bases from V and 1 base from J, with 11 bases between. CDR3 in DNA: TGTGCCAGCAGTCGGGGCAGGGGGAACACTGAAGCTTTCTTT. This sequence encodes CASSRGRGNTEAFF.

This clonotype was detected many times. V and J are TRBV6-1 and TRBJ2-4; D might be TRBD1 (7 bases). The germline V gene has CDR1 MNHNS and CDR2 SASEGT. This CDR3 has 13 residues. V was trimmed by 8 bases and J by 8 bases, leaving 16 bases between them. CDR3 sequence reads: CASGGTVWDIQYF. The CDR3 DNA sequence: TGTGCCAGCGGAGGGACAGTTTGGGACATTCAGTACTTC.

This clonotype was seen at least ten times. The rearrangement uses TRBV20-1 and TRBJ2-5, with 9 bases that match TRBD2. Per germline, CDR1 DFQATT and CDR2 SNEGSKA (reference sequence). After removal of 3 bases from V and 5 bases from J, the junction contained 10 bases not matched to a gene. This CDR3 region has 15 residues. CDR3 in DNA: TGCAGTGCTAGTAGAAGTACTAGCGGGTCGGAGACCCAGTACTTC. The encoded protein is CSASRSTSGSETQYF.

This clonotype was seen many times. V is TRBV4-1 and J is TRBJ2-5, with D perhaps matching TRBD1 (6 bases). This CDR3 is built from 15 residues. V was pared by 0 bases and J by 1 base, with 9 bases between. In germline, CDR1 is MGHRA, CDR2 YSYEKL. The CDR3 region is CASSQEDRTQETQYF. The CDR3 DNA follows: TGCGCCAGCAGCCAAGAGGACAGAACCCAAGAGACCCAGTACTTC.

This clonotype appeared many times. V and J are TRBV7-3 and TRBJ2-2, with 9 bases matching TRBD1. The CDR3 loop spans 16 amino acids. Germline values: CDR1 SGHTA, CDR2 FQGTGA. J lost 4 bases, V lost 0 bases, and 3 bases had no gene match. CDR3 region: CASSLTGQGSTGELFF. DNA of the CDR3: TGTGCCAGCAGCTTAACCGGACAGGGGAGCACCGGGGAGCTGTTTTTT.

The chain couples TRBV28 to TRBJ2-7; 9 nucleotides match TRBD1. J gave up 4 bases and V 6 bases, and 7 bases lay outside the gene matches. This CDR3 has 14 amino acids. The germline V gene encodes CDR1 MDHEN and CDR2 SYDVKM. CDR3 sequence (DNA): TGTGCCAGCAGACCGGACAGGGGACCTTACGAGCAGTACTTC. This gives the protein CASRPDRGPYEQYF. The whole variable domain, filled in from reference TRBV28 and TRBJ2-7, reads DVKVTQSSRYLVKRTGEKVFLECVQDMDHENMFWYRQDPGLGLRLIYFSYDVKMKEKGDIPEGYSVSREKKERFSLILESASTNQTSMYLCASRPDRGPYEQYFGPGTRLTVT.

This clonotype has a count of ten or more. The chain couples TRBV12-3 or TRBV12-4 to TRBJ2-7, with D maybe TRBD2 (6 bases). V shed 6 bases and J shed 7 bases, with 10 bases lying between them. The CDR3 runs 11 residues. The chain's CDR3 is CASREGREQYF. The DNA for the CDR3 is TGTGCCAGCAGGGAGGGTCGGGAGCAGTACTTC.

This clonotype was counted at least ten times. This sequence joins TRBV4-1 and TRBJ1-2, with D tentatively TRBD1 (5 bases). Trimming shortened V by 4 bases and J by 4 bases, and 16 bases separated the two germline ends. This CDR3 has 15 residues. Germline CDR1 reads MGHRA; CDR2 reads YSYEKL. The CDR3 loop reads CASSLEITGGYGYTF. CDR3 in DNA: TGCGCCAGCAGCCTAGAAATTACAGGAGGCTATGGCTACACCTTC.

This clonotype was picked up many times. The chain joins TRBV12-3 or TRBV12-4 to TRBJ1-1; weak D call: TRBD1 (5 bases). V was cut by 6 bases and J by 4 bases, with 12 bases left in between. The CDR3 loop spans 13 amino acids. The DNA of the CDR3 is TGTGCCAGCAGGGGGGGGACGCCCACTGAAGCTTTCTTT. Translation: CASRGGTPTEAFF.